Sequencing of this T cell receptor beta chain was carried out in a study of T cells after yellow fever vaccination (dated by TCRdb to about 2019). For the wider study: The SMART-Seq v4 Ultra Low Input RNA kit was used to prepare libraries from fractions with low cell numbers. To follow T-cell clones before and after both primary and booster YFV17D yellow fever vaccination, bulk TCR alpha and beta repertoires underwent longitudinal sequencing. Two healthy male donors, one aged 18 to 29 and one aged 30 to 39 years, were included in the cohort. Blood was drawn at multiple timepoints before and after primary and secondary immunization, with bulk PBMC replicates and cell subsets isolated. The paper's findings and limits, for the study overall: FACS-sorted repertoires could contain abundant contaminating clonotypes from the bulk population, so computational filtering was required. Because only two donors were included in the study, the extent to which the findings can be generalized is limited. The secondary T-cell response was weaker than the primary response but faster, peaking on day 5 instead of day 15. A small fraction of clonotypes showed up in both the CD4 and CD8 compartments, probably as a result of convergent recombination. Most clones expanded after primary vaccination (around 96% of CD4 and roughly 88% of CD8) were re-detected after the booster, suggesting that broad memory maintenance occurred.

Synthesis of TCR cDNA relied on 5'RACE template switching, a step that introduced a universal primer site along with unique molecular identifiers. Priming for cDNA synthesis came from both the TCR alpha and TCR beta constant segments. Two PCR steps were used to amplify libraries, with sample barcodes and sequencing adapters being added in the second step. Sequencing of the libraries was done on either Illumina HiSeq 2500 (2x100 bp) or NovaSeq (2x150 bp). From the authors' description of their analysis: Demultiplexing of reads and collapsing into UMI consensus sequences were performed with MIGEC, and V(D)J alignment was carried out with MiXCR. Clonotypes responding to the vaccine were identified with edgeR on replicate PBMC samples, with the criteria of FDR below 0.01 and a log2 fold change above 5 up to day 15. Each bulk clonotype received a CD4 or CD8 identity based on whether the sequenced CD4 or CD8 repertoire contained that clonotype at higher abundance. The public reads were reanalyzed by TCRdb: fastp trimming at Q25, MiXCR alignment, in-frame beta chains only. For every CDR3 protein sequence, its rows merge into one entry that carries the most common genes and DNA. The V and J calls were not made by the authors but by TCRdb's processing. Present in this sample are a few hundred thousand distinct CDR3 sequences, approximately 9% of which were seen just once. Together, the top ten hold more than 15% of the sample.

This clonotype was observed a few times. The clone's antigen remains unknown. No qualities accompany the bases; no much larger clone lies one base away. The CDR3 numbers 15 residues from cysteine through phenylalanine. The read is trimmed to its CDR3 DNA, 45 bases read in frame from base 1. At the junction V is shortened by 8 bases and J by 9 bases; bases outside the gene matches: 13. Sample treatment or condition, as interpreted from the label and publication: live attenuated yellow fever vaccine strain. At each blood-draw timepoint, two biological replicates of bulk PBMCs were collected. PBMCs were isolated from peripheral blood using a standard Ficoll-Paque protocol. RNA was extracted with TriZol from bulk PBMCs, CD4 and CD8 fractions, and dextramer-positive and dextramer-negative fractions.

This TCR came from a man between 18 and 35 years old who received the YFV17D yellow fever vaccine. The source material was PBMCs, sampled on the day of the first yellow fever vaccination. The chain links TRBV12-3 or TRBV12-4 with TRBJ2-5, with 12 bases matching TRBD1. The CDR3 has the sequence CASHPGQGAPQAQYF. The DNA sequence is TGTGCCAGCCATCCGGGACAGGGGGCCCCCCAGGCCCAGTACTTC.